Listed below are T cell receptor beta chains from one sample, sequenced in a study of shared clonotypes between healthy human individuals. The repertoire was sequenced with immunoSEQ multiplex PCR; TCRdb's copy has only in-frame clones and lacks some. The sample yields under 850,000 clones, around 77% seen once. Input material: memory CD4+ T cells sorted from blood. Every receptor here comes from a woman aged 25 to 39 in good health. The CDR3 runs from the conserved cysteine through the conserved F or W. The D gene is left open where the match is weak. Some rows mark clone size as missing; the rest say once, few, many or name a class of expanded clone.

D gene,V gene,J gene,CDR3 length,clone size,CDR3 DNA,CDR3 protein
TRBD2,TRBV7-9,TRBJ2-7,14,NA,TGTGCCAGCAGCTTAAGCGGGACCAACTACGAGCAGTACTTC,CASSLSGTNYEQYF
TRBD1,TRBV28,TRBJ1-2,14,NA,TGTGCCAGCAGTCCGGGAACAGGGGCGGAGGGCTACACCTTC,CASSPGTGAEGYTF
TRBD1,TRBV28,TRBJ1-5,18,NA,TGTGCCAGCAGGGAGACCCACAGGGACAGTTATAGCAATCAGCCCCAGCATTTT,CASRETHRDSYSNQPQHF
TRBD1,TRBV28,TRBJ1-4,13,few,TGTGCCACCTTACAGGGGTTCAGGGAAAAACTGTTTTTT,CATLQGFREKLFF
TRBD1,TRBV6-1,TRBJ1-1,13,NA,TGTGCCAGCAGTGTACAGGGGGGCCTTGAAGCTTTCTTT,CASSVQGGLEAFF
NA,TRBV7-8,TRBJ1-1,13,NA,TGTGCCAGCAGCTTAACAGGGAACACTGAAGCTTTCTTT,CASSLTGNTEAFF
NA,TRBV11-3,TRBJ2-3,15,NA,TGTGCCAGCAGCCCTAATGTCCTGGTGGCTGATACGCAGTATTTT,CASSPNVLVADTQYF
NA,TRBV19,TRBJ2-7,14,NA,TGTGCCAGTAGTATGGGACTTCCCTCCTACGAGCAGTACTTC,CASSMGLPSYEQYF
TRBD1,TRBV27,TRBJ1-2,16,NA,TGTGCCAGCAGTGTGGGACAGGGACTTTTTAACTATGGCTACACCTTC,CASSVGQGLFNYGYTF
NA,TRBV7-9,TRBJ2-3,14,NA,TGTGCCAGCAGCCAACTGGACGCCCTCAATACGCAGTATTTT,CASSQLDALNTQYF
NA,TRBV18,TRBJ1-1,15,few,TGTGCCAGCTCACCACAGGGGAGCGGGGTCTCTGAAGCTTTCTTT,CASSPQGSGVSEAFF
NA,TRBV27,TRBJ1-4,15,NA,TGTGCCAGCAGTCACGGGTGGGGGAGGGATGAAAAACTGTTTTTT,CASSHGWGRDEKLFF
NA,TRBV5-1,TRBJ2-3,16,NA,TGCGCCAGCAGCCCCTTCGTAGGGCGGCGGGGAGATACGCAGTATTTT,CASSPFVGRRGDTQYF
TRBD2,TRBV25-1,TRBJ2-1,16,NA,TGTGCCAGCAGTGAAGGTCGGACTAGCTCCTACAATGAGCAGTTCTTC,CASSEGRTSSYNEQFF
TRBD2,TRBV27,TRBJ2-3,15,many,TGTGCCAGCAGCCACTGGGGGGGGGTCACAGATACGCAGTATTTT,CASSHWGGVTDTQYF
NA,TRBV2,TRBJ2-2,14,NA,TGTGCCAGCAGTGAACTAGTCTCAGTAGGGGAGCTGTTTTTT,CASSELVSVGELFF
TRBD2,TRBV7-3,TRBJ2-5,15,few,TGTGCCAGCAGCTCGGGACTAGCGGGAGCTGAGACCCAGTACTTC,CASSSGLAGAETQYF
TRBD1,TRBV10-3,TRBJ1-5,14,NA,TGTGCCATCTCCGACAGGGGATTAGATCAGCCCCAGCATTTT,CAISDRGLDQPQHF
TRBD2,TRBV28,TRBJ2-1,14,NA,TGTGCCAGCTGGACTAGCGGGAGTTACAATGAGCAGTTCTTC,CASWTSGSYNEQFF
TRBD1,TRBV7-2,TRBJ1-3,17,NA,TGTGCCAGCAGCTTAGTTACGACAGGGCTCTCTGGAAACACCATATATTTT,CASSLVTTGLSGNTIYF
NA,TRBV10-1,TRBJ2-7,13,NA,TGCGCCAGCAGTTTGCAGGGGACCTACGAGCAGTACTTC,CASSLQGTYEQYF
TRBD1,TRBV6-4,TRBJ2-2,15,NA,TGTGCCAGCAGTACGACAGGGGGAGACACCGGGGAGCTGTTTTTT,CASSTTGGDTGELFF
NA,TRBV5-1,TRBJ1-1,14,NA,TGCGCCAGCAGCTGGGGACACGAGAACACTGAAGCTTTCTTT,CASSWGHENTEAFF
NA,TRBV7-2,TRBJ1-1,15,NA,TGTGCCAGCAGCAAAGGGGGAGGGGAAGGCACTGAAGCTTTCTTT,CASSKGGGEGTEAFF
NA,TRBV28,TRBJ1-1,15,many,TGTGCCAGCAGTTTGGGTACTACAGGTGCCCCTGAAGCTTTCTTT,CASSLGTTGAPEAFF
NA,TRBV19,TRBJ1-5,13,NA,TGTGCCAGTAGTATGAGGGGAAATCAGCCCCAGCATTTT,CASSMRGNQPQHF
TRBD2,TRBV9,TRBJ2-3,17,once,TGTGCCAGCAGCGGGCCCGGGACTAGCGGGAGCACAGATACGCAGTATTTT,CASSGPGTSGSTDTQYF
NA,TRBV27,TRBJ2-2,15,many,TGTGCCAGCAGTTTACGGGGATCTAACACCGGGGAGCTGTTTTTT,CASSLRGSNTGELFF
TRBD2,TRBV29-1,TRBJ2-7,16,NA,TGCAGCGTTGGGACTAGCGGGAGGGGGCTTTCCTACGAGCAGTACTTC,CSVGTSGRGLSYEQYF
NA,TRBV5-1,TRBJ1-3,13,NA,TGCGCCAGCGGCGAAACCTCTGGAAACACCATATATTTT,CASGETSGNTIYF
TRBD2,TRBV18,TRBJ2-7,15,NA,TGTGCCAGCTCACCTGATAGCGGGAGCGGGTACGAGCAGTACTTC,CASSPDSGSGYEQYF